Below are 27 T cell receptor beta chains sequenced from a single sample in a study of T cells in Graves' hyperthyroidism and ophthalmopathy. Amplified TCR beta CDR3 regions came from RNA transcripts. The primer set for the first-round RT-PCR of the TCR CDR3 was HTBI. MiXCR was run by TCRdb on the multiplex PCR reads, yielding one entry per CDR3 protein. The table includes some 300,000 distinct CDR3 sequences, about an eighth detected once. The sample consisted of blood. These receptors came from a woman aged 30 to 39 with Graves' hyperthyroidism that later progressed to Graves' ophthalmopathy.

This clonotype was seen at least ten times. This rearrangement joins TRBV7-2 to TRBJ1-2; possible D gene TRBD1, 6 bases. CDR1 and CDR2 from the germline V gene are SGHTA and FQGNSA. Trimming left V 1 base short and J 8 bases short, with 17 bases between. The CDR3 has 15 amino acids. DNA for the CDR3: TGTGCCAGCAGCTTAGACAGGGATATTTCGGAAGGCTACACCTTC. Translating gives CASSLDRDISEGYTF.

The rearrangement links TRBV4-1 to TRBJ2-5; tentative D call: TRBD2 (6 bases). The V end was cut by 0 bases, the J end by 5 bases, with 13 bases between. Germline V gives CDR1 MGHRA, CDR2 YSYEKL. The CDR3 contains 15 residues. CDR3 coding DNA: TGCGCCAGCAGCCAAGATCCGGGAGTCTTTGAGACCCAGTACTTC. Translated, it gives CASSQDPGVFETQYF.

In nucleotides, the CDR3 is TGTGCCACCAGCAGAGATAAGGTCCAGGGTAAGAATGAGCAGTTCTTC. Protein product: CATSRDKVQGKNEQFF. The chain joins TRBV15 to TRBJ2-1, with D perhaps TRBD1 (5 bases). Trimming pared 0 bases from V and 7 bases from J, leaving 16 bases between. CDR3 length equals 16 residues. The germline V gene has CDR1 LNHNV and CDR2 YYDKDF (reference sequence).

This clonotype was seen at least ten times. V usage is TRBV29-1 and J usage is TRBJ2-3, with 9 bases lining up with TRBD1. V lost 7 bases and J lost 2; bases outside the gene matches: 13. Per germline, CDR1 SQVTM and CDR2 ANQGSEA. The CDR3 has 16 amino acids. For the CDR3, the DNA is TGCAGCGCCGTCGGAGGGACAGGGCCGATCACAGATACGCAGTATTTT. Translation gives CSAVGGTGPITDTQYF.

This clonotype was detected many times. The rearrangement joins TRBV6-2 or TRBV6-3 to TRBJ1-1; 8 bases agree with TRBD1. V trimming: 6 bases; J trimming: 7 bases; junction bases outside the gene matches: 7. CDR1 is MNHEY, CDR2 SVGEGT, per germline. This CDR3 region has 13 residues. CDR3 nucleotides: TGTGCCAGCAGCCATTTGGGACAGGTTGAAGCTTTCTTT. Protein sequence: CASSHLGQVEAFF.

This clonotype occurred many times. The chain recombines TRBV19 with TRBJ2-1; D ambiguous. This CDR3 region has 13 residues. Germline V lookup: CDR1 LNHDA, CDR2 SQIVND (reference sequence). V was clipped by 1 base and J by 2 bases, with 3 bases between them. CDR3 protein: CASSIVTYNEQFF. CDR3 DNA: TGTGCCAGTAGTATAGTTACCTACAATGAGCAGTTCTTC.

The V and J genes are TRBV3-1 and TRBJ2-4; TRBD1 agrees at 7 bases. There are 14 residues in the CDR3. The trim removed 6 bases at V and 6 bases at J, leaving 8 bases unmatched. Germline CDR1 is LGHDT and CDR2 is YNNKEL (reference sequence). The CDR3 nucleotides are TGTGCCAGCAGTCCGGGGACAGCTATAAACATTCAGTACTTC. This codes for CASSPGTAINIQYF.

This clonotype has only a few counts. This rearrangement joins TRBV20-1 to TRBJ1-3, with D tentatively TRBD1 (5 bases). CDR1 is DFQATT and CDR2 is SNEGSKA in the germline V gene (reference sequence). The V gene lost 3 bases and the J gene lost 0 bases, with 15 bases spanning the gap. The CDR3 contains 16 residues. The CDR3 region is CSARGGEGTSGNTIYF. The CDR3 region has the DNA TGCAGTGCTAGGGGGGGAGAGGGCACCTCTGGAAACACCATATATTTT.

The table lists this clonotype with many counts. This chain links TRBV7-3 with TRBJ2-1; 9 bases agree with TRBD2. The CDR3 totals 13 residues. Trimming removed 1 base from V and 9 bases from J; junction bases left unmatched: 1. Germline V gene lookup returns CDR1 SGHTA and CDR2 FQGTGA. The CDR3, as DNA: TGTGCCAGCAGCTTAAATAGCGGGGGTGAGCAGTTCTTC. Its translation is CASSLNSGGEQFF.

Points on this clonotype: A much more abundant neighbour one base away suggests this may be a read error. The chain combines TRBV6-9 with TRBJ2-7; 8 bases map to TRBD2. The length of the CDR3 is 15 residues. Trimming took 4 bases from V and 3 from J; bases not matched to a gene: 8. Germline V CDR1 and CDR2: MNHGY, SVAAGI. CDR3 nucleotide sequence: TGTGCCAGCAGTTGGACAAGCGGGAGCTACTACGAGCAGTACTTC. Translating gives CASSWTSGSYYEQYF.

This clonotype appeared many times. V usage is TRBV24-1 and J usage is TRBJ2-1; unclear D gene. Trimming removed 6 bases at V and 10 bases at J, with 9 bases between. CDR1 is KGHDR, CDR2 SFDVKD, per germline. The CDR3 covers 11 residues. The CDR3: CATSSDGEQFF. In nucleotides, the CDR3 is TGTGCCACCAGTTCGGACGGGGAGCAGTTCTTC.

This clonotype was seen repeatedly, ten times or more. This chain joins TRBV27 and TRBJ2-3; TRBD1 is a possible D gene (6 bases). The CDR3 loop spans 16 amino acids. Trimming removed 6 bases from V and 2 bases from J, with 18 bases in between. Germline CDR1 and CDR2: MNHEY and SMNVEV (reference sequence). The DNA for the CDR3 is TGTGCCAGCAGCCCACCAGGGGCGTGGGACACAGATACGCAGTATTTT. Translation gives CASSPPGAWDTDTQYF.

V gene TRBV11-2 combines with J gene TRBJ2-2; weak D call: TRBD2 (5 bases). The V gene lost 3 bases and the J gene lost 6 bases, with 20 bases spanning the gap. The CDR3 is made up of 17 amino acids. Germline loops: CDR1 SGHAT, CDR2 FQNNGV. CDR3 in amino acids: CASSFVYHWRGPGELFF. As DNA, the CDR3 is TGTGCCAGCAGCTTTGTTTACCACTGGCGAGGGCCCGGGGAGCTGTTTTTT.

At least ten counts were recorded for this clonotype. This chain connects TRBV6-2 or TRBV6-3 to TRBJ1-3, with D perhaps TRBD1 (5 bases). Germline V lookup: CDR1 MNHEY, CDR2 SVGEGT. The CDR3 runs to 18 residues. Trimming cost V 5 bases and J 2 bases, with 22 bases left between them. The CDR3, as DNA: TGTGCCAGCAGTGAGGCGGGGCGGATTACTTCGGCTGGAAACACCATATATTTT. Translated: CASSEAGRITSAGNTIYF.

At least ten counts were recorded for this clonotype. The chain uses TRBV2 and TRBJ2-2, with 10 nucleotides matching TRBD2. V lost 8 bases to trimming and J lost 3 bases; unmatched junction nucleotides: 3. CDR1 SNHLY and CDR2 FYNNEI come from the germline V gene. This CDR3 is 14 amino acids long. The CDR3 spells CASATSGHTGELFF. CDR3 coding DNA: TGTGCCAGCGCGACTAGCGGGCACACCGGGGAGCTGTTTTTT.

This clonotype was seen ten or more times. The chain carries TRBV20-1 and TRBJ2-1, with D possibly TRBD2 on 5 matching bases. This CDR3 has 12 amino acids. Germline lookup yields CDR1 DFQATT and CDR2 SNEGSKA (reference sequence). The CDR3 nucleotides are TGCAGCGAACTAGTCACCTACAATGAGCAGTTCTTC. This gives the protein CSELVTYNEQFF.

This clonotype occurred many times. This chain connects TRBV11-1 to TRBJ2-5, with 10 positions matching TRBD1. Germline V lookup: CDR1 SGHAT, CDR2 FQDESV (reference sequence). The V and J ends lost 5 bases and 4 bases, in that order; junction bases with no gene match: 7. CDR3 length equals 15 residues. DNA for the CDR3: TGTGCCAGCAGCCCCGGGACAGGGGTTCGAGAGACCCAGTACTTC. Its translation is CASSPGTGVRETQYF.

This clonotype was seen repeatedly, ten times or more. The rearrangement links TRBV20-1 to TRBJ2-7; 7 bases line up with TRBD2. Trimming at V came to 6 bases and at J to 2 bases, leaving 10 bases not matched to a gene. This CDR3 is 14 amino acids long. Per germline, CDR1 DFQATT and CDR2 SNEGSKA (reference sequence). This CDR3 is CSASGREPPYEQYF. DNA for the CDR3: TGCAGTGCGAGTGGGCGGGAGCCCCCCTACGAGCAGTACTTC.

The rearrangement joins TRBV2 to TRBJ1-4; the D gene is possibly TRBD1 (5 bases). The V gene's germline CDR1 is SNHLY and CDR2 FYNNEI. The V end lost 5 bases, the J end lost 2 bases, and 9 bases lay between the germline ends. The CDR3 totals 14 residues. The CDR3 protein is CASSSGSTNEKLFF. The CDR3 nucleotides read TGTGCCAGCAGTTCAGGGTCGACTAATGAAAAACTGTTTTTT.

To note about this clonotype: A much larger clone lies one base from this, so it may be a read error. The CDR3 ends on some other residue instead of the conserved phenylalanine or tryptophan, so this is likely a read error. The CDR3 is CSALNRSSYNEQFL. The CDR3 DNA is TGCAGCGCCCTAAACAGGAGCTCCTACAATGAGCAGTTCCTC. V usage is TRBV20-1 and J usage is TRBJ2-1, with D possibly being TRBD1 (5 bases). Per germline, CDR1 DFQATT and CDR2 SNEGSKA (reference sequence). This CDR3 is 14 amino acids long.

The chain couples TRBV7-2 to TRBJ2-5; 10 bases fit TRBD2. J lost 2 bases, V lost 5 bases, and 5 bases had no gene match. Germline V gene sequence: CDR1 SGHTA, CDR2 FQGNSA. The CDR3 extends over 15 amino acids. The chain's CDR3 is CASSPLAGVQETQYF. For the CDR3, the DNA is TGTGCCAGCAGCCCCCTAGCGGGAGTGCAAGAGACCCAGTACTTC.

The chain uses TRBV6-2 or TRBV6-3 and TRBJ2-4; the D gene is possibly TRBD2 (5 bases). The germline CDR1 and CDR2 sequences are MNHEY and SVGEGT. Between the trimmed V and J ends, which lost 0 bases and 0 bases, there was a span of 12 bases. This CDR3 region has 17 residues. The CDR3: CASSYSSLAVAKNIQYF. The CDR3, as DNA: TGTGCCAGCAGTTACTCGAGTCTAGCAGTAGCCAAAAACATTCAGTACTTC.

This clonotype was detected once. One end of the junction varies from germline; a read error may be responsible. V and J are TRBV20-1 and TRBJ1-5; D gene uncertain. Germline V gene data show CDR1 as DFQATT and CDR2 as SNEGSKA (reference sequence). This CDR3 has 15 amino acids. Written as DNA, the CDR3 is TGCGGTGCAACGGCGGGTCTGGAAGGTCGGCAGCCCCAGCATTTT. Translation gives CGATAGLEGRQPQHF.

The V and J genes are TRBV29-1 and TRBJ2-7; possibly TRBD1 for D (6 bases). V shed 8 bases and J shed 0 bases, with 11 bases lying between them. Germline assignment: CDR1 SQVTM and CDR2 ANQGSEA. The CDR3 totals 12 residues. Here the CDR3 reads CSCRTVSYEQYF. CDR3 DNA sequence: TGCAGCTGCCGGACAGTCTCCTACGAGCAGTACTTC.

At least ten counts were recorded for this clonotype. The chain links TRBV6-1 to TRBJ2-7; the match to TRBD1 covers 7 bases. CDR1 and CDR2 (germline): MNHNS, SASEGT. The CDR3 is 15 amino acids. V dropped 5 bases and J dropped 2; count of bases not matched to a gene: 9. The DNA of the CDR3 is TGTGCCAGCAGTATAGCCGGGACAGTGGCCTACGAGCAGTACTTC. Translation: CASSIAGTVAYEQYF.

This clonotype has just a few counts. This is likely a read error, given that the CDR3 carries no conserved phenylalanine or tryptophan at its end. The limits of the CDR3 on the DNA are not certain, so only TCRdb's listed CDR3 is given. CDR3 in amino acids: CASSQGTGGLLEAFL. The chain has TRBV4-1 and TRBJ1-1; no check of the table's D call, TRBD1, against the DNA was made. The germline gives CDR1 MGHRA, CDR2 YSYEKL. A total of 15 residues make up the CDR3, ends included.

This clonotype has at least ten counts. The rearrangement links TRBV13 to TRBJ2-7; 9 bases map to TRBD2. Germline trimming cut 5 bases from V and 0 bases from J; bases unmatched to any gene: 11. Looked up from germline, CDR1 is PRHDT and CDR2 is FYEKMQ (reference sequence). This CDR3 is 17 amino acids long. This CDR3 reads CASSGQLAGLSSYEQYF. CDR3 DNA: TGTGCCAGCAGCGGACAACTAGCGGGCCTGAGCTCCTACGAGCAGTACTTC.